Listed below are T cell receptor beta chains from one sample, sequenced in a study of T cell responses to AZD1222 COVID-19 vaccine. Using immunoSEQ multiplex PCR, the repertoire was profiled, and TCRdb retains in-frame clones only, with some absent. This repertoire shows tens of thousands of clones, about 90% found once; its top ten account for 4.9%. The sample was peripheral blood, taken on day 0 of AZD1222 vaccination. All receptors come from an adult in good health. The conserved cysteine and the conserved F or W are not part of the CDR3 here. The order of the fields is V gene, CDR3 length, J gene, CDR3 protein.

V: TRBV18
length: 12
J: TRBJ1-2
CDR3: ASSPIADAYGYT

V: TRBV19
length: 13
J: TRBJ1-5
CDR3: ASSVGSQANQPQH

V: TRBV4-2
length: 17
J: TRBJ1-1
CDR3: ASSPSGTGAYLRGTEAF

V: TRBV7-3
length: 16
J: TRBJ2-6
CDR3: ASSSGGGWGAGANVLT

V: TRBV3-1/TRBV3-2
length: 13
J: TRBJ1-2
CDR3: ASSQGTGGAYGYT

V: TRBV3-1/TRBV3-2
length: 13
J: TRBJ2-2
CDR3: ASSQVGRGQGELF

V: TRBV6-5
length: 11
J: TRBJ2-7
CDR3: ASSYLRRLEQY

V: TRBV2
length: 11
J: TRBJ1-2
CDR3: ASSDRQGRPST

V: TRBV6-5
length: 13
J: TRBJ1-2
CDR3: ASSYSTAGLYGYT

V: TRBV6-5
length: 13
J: TRBJ2-6
CDR3: ASAGKASGANVLT